The 22 T cell receptor beta chains in this list originate from one sample, sequenced in a study of graft-versus-host responses after intestinal transplantation. Here immunoSEQ multiplex PCR was the method, and the copy in TCRdb shows in-frame clones only, minus some. The repertoire holds some 13,000 clones, with approximately 82% as singletons. The starting material was PBMCs, obtained 120 to 130 days after transplant. These receptors were taken from a human patient who received an intestinal transplant, so some T cells may come from the graft donor.

J is TRBJ2-5 and V is TRBV18; D ambiguous. The germline V gene has CDR1 KGHSH and CDR2 LQKENI. The V end lost 3 bases, the J end lost 2 bases, and 10 bases lay between the germline ends. CDR3 size: 14 residues. The CDR3 DNA follows: TGTGCCAGCTCACCCGGTGGGCTGCAAGAGACCCAGTACTTC. This translates into CASSPGGLQETQYF.

The chain recombines TRBV11-2 with TRBJ2-1, with D unresolved. The germline CDR1 and CDR2 sequences are SGHAT and FQNNGV. V gave up 4 bases and J gave up 2 bases, with 9 bases separating them. The CDR3 runs to 14 residues. The chain's CDR3 is CASSWALTYNEQFF. DNA of the CDR3: TGTGCCAGCAGCTGGGCCTTAACCTACAATGAGCAGTTCTTC.

This chain connects TRBV4-2 to TRBJ1-1; 7 nucleotides agree with TRBD1. Germline V gene data show CDR1 as LGHNA and CDR2 as YNFKEQ. The CDR3 has 12 residues. The ends lost 5 bases at V and 6 bases at J; junction bases unmatched: 3. CDR3 nucleotides: TGTGCCAGCAGCACCGGGACAGCTGAAGCTTTCTTT. Protein product: CASSTGTAEAFF.

V usage is TRBV5-1 and J usage is TRBJ2-7; D may be TRBD1 (6 bases). Germline-derived CDR1 and CDR2 are SGHRS and YFSETQ. The CDR3 loop spans 13 amino acids. V was trimmed by 2 bases and J by 4 bases, leaving 10 bases between them. CDR3 nucleotides: TGCGCCAGCAGCTTAGGGGGAGTATACGAGCAGTACTTC. Protein: CASSLGGVYEQYF.

This clone turned up a few times. The V gene is TRBV20-1, the J gene TRBJ2-7, with D uncertain. V lost 2 bases and J lost 7, with 9 bases in between. This CDR3 spans 11 amino acids. Germline lookup yields CDR1 DFQATT and CDR2 SNEGSKA (reference sequence). In nucleotides, the CDR3 is TGCAGTGCTAGAATGGTAGGGGAGCAGTACTTC. Protein product: CSARMVGEQYF.

Turning to this clone: This specimen includes other DNA sequences encoding the same CDR3. The J gene is TRBJ2-3, the V gene TRBV6-1; 14 bases fit TRBD2. This CDR3 spans 15 amino acids. Germline CDR1 is MNHNS and CDR2 is SASEGT. The V gene end was trimmed by 4 bases and the J gene end by 4 bases; junction bases not matched to a gene: 1. The CDR3 nucleotides are TGTGCCAGCAGTGGACTAGCGGGGGGGCCAGATACGCAGTATTTT. Translated, it gives CASSGLAGGPDTQYF.

In its sample, this clone was seen once. V is TRBV4-2 and J is TRBJ2-1; 7 nucleotides match TRBD2. The germline V gene has CDR1 LGHNA and CDR2 YNFKEQ. CDR3 length equals 17 residues. Unmatched junction bases numbered 9, after V lost 0 bases and J lost 4 bases. CDR3 amino acids: CASSQDLGGRRYNEQFF. As DNA, the CDR3 is TGTGCCAGCAGCCAAGATTTGGGCGGGAGAAGGTACAATGAGCAGTTCTTC.

Regarding this clone: At one end, the junction sequence differs from germline, possibly due to a read error. The rearrangement joins TRBV4-2 to TRBJ2-3; 7 positions match TRBD2. Germline V gene data show CDR1 as LGHNA and CDR2 as YNFKEQ. CDR3 length equals 17 residues. The chain's CDR3 is CASSQPLEGGRGDTRYF. CDR3 bases: TGTGCCAGCAGCCAGCCGTTAGAGGGAGGGCGGGGAGATACGCGGTATTTT.

This clone was picked up a small number of times. The chain employs TRBV6-9 and TRBJ1-2, with D unresolved. V lost 3 bases and J 7 bases, leaving 15 bases between the germline ends. CDR1 and CDR2 (germline): MNHGY, SVAAGI. The CDR3 length is 14 residues. The CDR3 spells CASSYSESSGGYTF. The CDR3 DNA reads as TGTGCCAGCAGTTACTCCGAGTCTAGCGGTGGCTACACCTTC.

V and J are TRBV28 and TRBJ2-3; D might be TRBD1 (5 bases). The V gene's germline CDR1 is MDHEN and CDR2 SYDVKM. Trimming cost V 8 bases and J 6 bases, with 18 bases left between them. CDR3 length: 14 amino acids. The DNA for the CDR3 is TGTGCCAGCCTCAGCTTGACAGAGCAGGATACGCAGTATTTT. Its translation is CASLSLTEQDTQYF.

The rearrangement links TRBV7-6 to TRBJ1-1; possible D gene TRBD1, 6 bases. Germline V gives CDR1 SGHVS, CDR2 FNYEAQ. The length of the CDR3 is 16 residues. V dropped 5 bases and J dropped 0 bases, with 16 bases sitting between them. The CDR3 region is CASSRGQGSLNTEAFF. The CDR3 region has the DNA TGTGCCAGCAGCCGGGGGCAGGGGAGCTTGAACACTGAAGCTTTCTTT.

The chain joins TRBV6-5 to TRBJ2-7; D gene ambiguous. CDR3 length equals 12 residues. Trimming shortened V by 6 bases and J by 0 bases, and 6 bases separated the two germline ends. Germline values: CDR1 MNHEY, CDR2 SVGAGI. CDR3 amino acids: CASSTSSYEQYF. The CDR3 region has the DNA TGTGCCAGCAGCACAAGCTCCTACGAGCAGTACTTC.

The chain recombines TRBV19 with TRBJ2-1, with no clear D. Between the trimmed V and J ends, which lost 3 bases and 10 bases, there was a span of 10 bases. The CDR3 consists of 12 residues. From germline, CDR1 is LNHDA and CDR2 SQIVND (reference sequence). CDR3 bases: TGTGCCAGTAGTATTGGGCCTCCCGAGCAGTTCTTC. Translating it yields CASSIGPPEQFF.

This clone has only a few counts. The rearrangement joins TRBV7-9 to TRBJ1-3, with D hard to call. Looked up from germline, CDR1 is SEHNR and CDR2 is FQNEAQ (reference sequence). The CDR3 is made up of 15 amino acids. The V and J ends lost 4 bases and 2 bases respectively, with 12 bases between them. In DNA form, the CDR3 reads TGTGCCAGCAGCTATCAAGAGGCCGCTGGAAACACCATATATTTT. It codes for CASSYQEAAGNTIYF.

The V gene is TRBV7-3, the J gene TRBJ1-4, with 7 nucleotides matching TRBD1. The CDR3 runs to 17 residues. Germline V lookup: CDR1 SGHTA, CDR2 FQGTGA. V gave up 1 base and J gave up 8 bases; unmatched junction bases: 13. The CDR3 is CASSLIGSPGGDEKLFF. The CDR3 DNA reads as TGTGCCAGCAGCTTAATAGGATCGCCAGGGGGAGACGAAAAACTGTTTTTT.

This CDR3 reads CASSAYLGGTDTQYF. CDR3 coding DNA: TGTGCCAGCAGCGCCTACCTAGGGGGCACAGATACGCAGTATTTT. The V and J genes are TRBV7-3 and TRBJ2-3; tentatively, D is TRBD1 (5 bases). V was trimmed by 5 bases and J by 1 base, leaving 13 bases between them. Germline CDR1 is SGHTA and CDR2 is FQGTGA. This CDR3 is built from 15 residues.

The chain joins TRBV27 to TRBJ1-2; 7 positions agree with TRBD1. CDR3 length: 13 amino acids. From germline, CDR1 is MNHEY and CDR2 SMNVEV (reference sequence). V dropped 4 bases and J dropped 3; count of bases not matched to a gene: 2. The CDR3 nucleotides read TGTGCCAGCAGTTCCCAGGGGGACTATGGCTACACCTTC. Amino acids: CASSSQGDYGYTF.

The V call is TRBV19, the J call TRBJ2-1; TRBD2 matches at 10 bases. This CDR3 has 15 residues. Trimming took 3 bases from V and 5 from J; bases not matched to a gene: 4. The germline gives CDR1 LNHDA, CDR2 SQIVND (reference sequence). DNA for the CDR3: TGTGCCAGTAGTATTTGGACTAGCGGCCACAATGAGCAGTTCTTC. Amino acid sequence: CASSIWTSGHNEQFF.

The rearrangement uses TRBV6-4 and TRBJ2-3, with 11 bases matching TRBD2. Germline CDR1 reads MRHNA; CDR2 reads SNTAGT. The V gene end was trimmed by 0 bases and the J gene end by 2 bases; junction bases not matched to a gene: 1. CDR3 length: 16 residues. The CDR3 DNA reads TGTGCCAGCAGTGACTCTAGCGGGAGGGCCACAGATACGCAGTATTTT. Translated: CASSDSSGRATDTQYF.

The CDR3 region is CASSQKGTGLSGANVLTF. CDR3 nucleotide sequence: TGCGCCAGCAGCCAAAAAGGGACAGGGCTCTCTGGGGCCAACGTCCTGACTTTC. The chain is built from TRBV4-1 and TRBJ2-6, with 9 positions matching TRBD1. The CDR3 runs 18 residues. Trimming at V came to 2 bases and at J to 0 bases, leaving 5 bases not matched to a gene. Germline V gene sequence: CDR1 MGHRA, CDR2 YSYEKL.

This clone is classed as medium-sized. The chain joins TRBV6-4 to TRBJ2-3, with D unresolved. V shed 0 bases and J shed 0 bases, with 10 bases lying between them. Germline V gene data show CDR1 as MRHNA and CDR2 as SNTAGT. CDR3 length: 16 residues. The CDR3 DNA sequence: TGTGCCAGCAGTGACTCGGCGAGCCCTAGCACAGATACGCAGTATTTT. Translated: CASSDSASPSTDTQYF.

The chain is built from TRBV13 and TRBJ1-1; D unclear. This CDR3 contains 13 residues. Trimming took off 5 bases at V and 0 bases at J, with 7 bases between the two ends. CDR1 PRHDT and CDR2 FYEKMQ come from the germline V gene (reference sequence). The CDR3 spells CASSGEVNTEAFF. CDR3 DNA sequence: TGTGCCAGCAGCGGAGAAGTGAACACTGAAGCTTTCTTT.